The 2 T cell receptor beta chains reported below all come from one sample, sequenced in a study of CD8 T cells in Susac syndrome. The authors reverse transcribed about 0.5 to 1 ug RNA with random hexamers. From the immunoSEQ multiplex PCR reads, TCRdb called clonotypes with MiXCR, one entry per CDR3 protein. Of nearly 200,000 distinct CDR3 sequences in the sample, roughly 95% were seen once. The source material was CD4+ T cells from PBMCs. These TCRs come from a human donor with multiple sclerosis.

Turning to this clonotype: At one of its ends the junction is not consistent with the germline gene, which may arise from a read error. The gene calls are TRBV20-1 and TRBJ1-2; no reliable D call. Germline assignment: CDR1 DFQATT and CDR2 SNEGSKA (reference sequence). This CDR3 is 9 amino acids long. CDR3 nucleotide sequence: TGCAGTGCTAAGTATGGCTACACCTTC. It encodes CSAKYGYTF.

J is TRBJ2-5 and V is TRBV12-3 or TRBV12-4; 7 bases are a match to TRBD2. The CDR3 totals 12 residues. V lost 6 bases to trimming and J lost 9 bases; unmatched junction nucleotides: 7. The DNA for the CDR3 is TGTGCCAGCAGGTCTGAGGGGAGGGCCCAGTACTTC. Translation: CASRSEGRAQYF.